These T cell receptor beta chains were read from a single sample in a study of cytomegalovirus exposure and HLA in healthy donors. TCRdb's table, derived via immunoSEQ multiplex PCR, lists solely in-frame clones and lacks some. Of 150,000 to 200,000 clones listed, 80% to 90% were seen once; the top ten hold roughly 10%. Sequenced material: PBMCs. The receptors come from a man aged 18 to 30 in good health and CMV-seropositive. Both conserved end residues are part of each CDR3. D genes are given only for firm matches. Not all rows give a size; the values are once, few, many and, for expanded clones, a class.

D gene	J gene	V gene	clone size	CDR3 protein	CDR3 DNA
TRBD1	TRBJ2-7	TRBV29-1	-	CSVEVGAGTGLHEQYF	TGCAGCGTTGAAGTTGGAGCCGGGACAGGGTTACACGAGCAGTACTTC
TRBD1	TRBJ2-2	TRBV5-4	-	CASSPPTGSRDTGELFF	TGTGCCAGCAGCCCCCCGACAGGGAGTAGAGACACCGGGGAGCTGTTTTTT
-	TRBJ1-6	TRBV5-1	-	CASSLGAHVSSSYNSPLHF	TGCGCCAGCAGCTTGGGCGCTCACGTATCTAGCTCCTATAATTCACCCCTCCACTTT
-	TRBJ1-2	TRBV5-8	-	CASSLAGGINTYGYTF	TGTGCCAGCAGCTTGGCCGGGGGGATTAATACCTATGGCTACACCTTC
TRBD2	TRBJ2-5	TRBV11-3	-	CASSLGYREGETQYF	TGTGCCAGCAGCTTAGGGTATCGGGAGGGGGAGACCCAGTACTTC
-	TRBJ2-2	TRBV5-4	-	CASSPWTANTGELFF	TGTGCCAGCAGCCCTTGGACAGCGAACACCGGGGAGCTGTTTTTT
-	TRBJ2-3	TRBV30	-	CAWSHPGYSTDTQYF	TGTGCCTGGAGTCATCCAGGATATAGCACAGATACGCAGTATTTT
TRBD1	TRBJ2-2	TRBV4-3	-	CASSQAGTGFPGELFF	TGCGCCAGCAGCCAAGCCGGGACAGGCTTCCCCGGGGAGCTGTTTTTT
-	TRBJ2-2	TRBV27	-	CASGPGLPYGELFF	TGTGCCAGCGGCCCGGGACTCCCCTATGGGGAGCTGTTTTTT
TRBD1	TRBJ2-7	TRBV29-1	-	CSVGGTEVEQYF	TGCAGCGTTGGGGGGACAGAAGTAGAGCAGTACTTC
-	TRBJ2-3	TRBV5-3	-	CARSLFRTASSTDTQYF	TGTGCCAGAAGCTTATTTAGGACAGCCTCTAGCACAGATACGCAGTATTTT
-	TRBJ1-3	TRBV19	once	CASSTQGDRNTIYF	TGTGCCAGTAGTACCCAGGGTGACCGAAACACCATATATTTT
-	TRBJ1-6	TRBV11-2	-	CASSLVNGQLLGPGSPLHF	TGTGCCAGCAGCTTAGTTAACGGACAGCTCCTGGGGCCCGGTTCACCCCTCCACTTT
TRBD2	TRBJ2-6	TRBV10-3	-	CAIRRAGGGSGANVLTF	TGTGCCATCAGAAGGGCGGGGGGGGGCTCTGGGGCCAACGTCCTGACTTTC
-	TRBJ2-7	TRBV27	-	CASSFSGHLREQYF	TGTGCCAGCAGTTTTTCCGGACACCTTCGCGAGCAGTACTTC
-	TRBJ1-3	TRBV5-1	-	CASSLGTDRFRNTIYF	TGCGCCAGCAGCTTGGGGACTGACAGGTTCCGAAACACCATATATTTT
TRBD2	TRBJ2-1	TRBV4-3	-	CASSQDVSGGREQFF	TGCGCCAGCAGCCAAGATGTTAGCGGGGGACGAGAGCAGTTCTTC
TRBD1	TRBJ2-4	TRBV6-5	-	CASSYPPRQGEIQYF	TGTGCCAGCAGTTACCCCCCGCGACAGGGAGAGATTCAGTACTTC
-	TRBJ1-2	TRBV10-1	-	CASSPGTSNYGYTF	TGCGCCAGCAGTCCCGGGACAAGTAACTATGGCTACACCTTC
-	TRBJ2-7	TRBV7-9	-	CASSFVGSSYEQYF	TGTGCCAGCAGCTTCGTAGGGAGCTCCTACGAGCAGTACTTC
TRBD2	TRBJ2-1	TRBV2	-	CASSDRLAGGFF	TGTGCCAGCAGTGACCGCCTAGCGGGGGGGTTCTTC
TRBD2	TRBJ2-1	TRBV6-5	-	CASSSSGGAYNEQFF	TGTGCCAGCAGTTCTAGCGGGGGGGCCTACAATGAGCAGTTCTTC
-	TRBJ2-7	TRBV7-6	-	CASSRTQGSYEQYF	TGTGCCAGCAGCCGTACACAGGGATCCTACGAGCAGTACTTC
TRBD2	TRBJ2-1	TRBV7-3	-	CASSSTGTSGGGEQFF	TGTGCCAGCAGCTCAACCGGGACTAGCGGGGGAGGTGAGCAGTTCTTC
TRBD2	TRBJ2-3	TRBV7-6	-	CASSLVRGGGDTQYF	TGTGCCAGCAGCTTAGTGCGGGGGGGCGGAGATACGCAGTATTTT
TRBD2	TRBJ2-1	TRBV4-1	once	CASSRPQTSGGAYNEQFF	TGCGCCAGCAGCCGCCCTCAGACTAGCGGGGGGGCCTACAATGAGCAGTTCTTC
-	TRBJ1-1	TRBV5-1	-	CASSLLTGVDTEAFF	TGCGCCAGCAGCTTGCTGACGGGGGTTGACACTGAAGCTTTCTTT
-	TRBJ1-2	TRBV5-4	-	CASSMGFRGNYGYTF	TGTGCCAGCAGCATGGGCTTCAGGGGAAACTATGGCTACACCTTC
TRBD1	TRBJ1-3	TRBV7-9	-	CASSLTGAGLNTIYF	TGTGCCAGCAGCCTTACAGGGGCAGGATTAAACACCATATATTTT
-	TRBJ2-2	TRBV7-9	-	CASSPQGTGELFF	TGTGCCAGCAGCCCTCAGGGTACCGGGGAGCTGTTTTTT
TRBD1	TRBJ2-3	TRBV19	once	CASRPGGTPDTQYF	TGTGCCAGTAGGCCAGGGGGCACCCCAGATACGCAGTATTTT
-	TRBJ2-1	TRBV7-2	-	CASSSDLYNEQFF	TGTGCCAGCAGCTCCGACTTGTACAATGAGCAGTTCTTC
-	TRBJ2-5	TRBV2	-	CASSYIGETQYF	TGTGCCAGCAGCTACATCGGGGAGACCCAGTACTTC
TRBD2	TRBJ2-5	TRBV6-6	-	CASSRRGEETQYF	TGTGCCAGCAGCCGCCGGGGGGAAGAGACCCAGTACTTC
TRBD1	TRBJ2-3	TRBV18	-	CASSPLGQGLADTQYF	TGTGCCAGCTCACCACTGGGACAGGGGCTGGCAGATACGCAGTATTTT
TRBD1	TRBJ1-3	TRBV18	-	CASSPVTGDPDTIYF	TGTGCCAGCTCACCGGTAACAGGGGACCCAGACACCATATATTTT
-	TRBJ1-2	TRBV6-5	-	CASRSQGKGYGYTF	TGTGCCAGCAGATCACAGGGAAAGGGCTATGGCTACACCTTC